The entry below describes one T cell receptor (beta chain). TCRdb reanalysed the RT-PCR reads using MiXCR and keeps one entry per CDR3 protein. The table includes almost 700,000 distinct CDR3 sequences, 13% to 15% detected once. With V trimmed by 6 bases and J by 6 bases, 8 bases remained unmatched. Germline CDR1 MDHEN, CDR2 SYDVKM. The CDR3 extends over 14 amino acids. The sequence was obtained from a female donor in good health, serving as a healthy control. V usage is TRBV28 and J usage is TRBJ2-7, with 10 bases fitting TRBD1. The specimen was memory CD4+ T cells from blood. The CDR3, as DNA: TGTGCCAGCAGCCGACAGGGGGCGCGGGGCGAGCAGTACTTC. This translates into CASSRQGARGEQYF.